This TCR beta chain comes out of a study of CD8 T cells in Susac syndrome. Worth noting for this clonotype: Antigen: not known.

Whole-study results and caveats: TCR sequencing and HLA analysis covered a relatively small number of individuals.

Germline CDR1 is SGHRS and CDR2 is YFSETQ. Trimming took off 0 bases at V and 4 bases at J, with 24 bases between the two ends. The CDR3 sequence is 19 residues long. cDNA came from about 0.5 to 1 ug RNA primed by random hexamers. The CDR3 of TCR beta was amplified by immunoSEQ multiplex PCR across 54 Vbeta and 13 Jbeta. MiXCR, applied by TCRdb to the immunoSEQ multiplex PCR reads, yields one record per CDR3 protein. This table holds around 220,000 distinct CDR3 sequences, roughly 92% found once. FACS enriched CD8+ TEMRA cells, while bulk CD8+ and CD4+ were negatively isolated. The source is a human donor with multiple sclerosis. V usage is TRBV5-1 and J usage is TRBJ2-3; weak D call: TRBD2 (6 bases). Sequencing was performed on CD8+ T cells from PBMCs. The CDR3 sequence is CASSLVRLEWRGSADTQYF. The CDR3 coding sequence is TGCGCCAGCAGCTTGGTGAGGCTCGAGTGGCGGGGATCGGCAGATACGCAGTATTTT.